The source of this TCR beta chain is a study of shared clonotypes between healthy human individuals. Germline CDR1 and CDR2: WSHSY and SAAADI. The CDR3 extends over 13 amino acids. V was pared by 3 bases and J by 5 bases, with 11 bases between. CD45RO-negative, CCR7-selected cells formed the naive CD8 fraction, which excluded terminally differentiated effector memory CD45RA+ cells. The protocol was immunoSEQ multiplex PCR, while the TCRdb copy is restricted to in-frame clones and leaves out a portion. The sample lists more than 2 million clones; approximately 94% were seen once. This chain joins TRBV10-2 and TRBJ2-7, with no clear D. Sequencing input: naive CD8+ T cells sorted from blood. The receptor was isolated from a man aged 18 to 30 in good health. CDR3 residues: CASSDVGFDEQYF. In DNA form, the CDR3 reads TGCGCCAGCAGTGACGTTGGGTTCGACGAGCAGTACTTC.